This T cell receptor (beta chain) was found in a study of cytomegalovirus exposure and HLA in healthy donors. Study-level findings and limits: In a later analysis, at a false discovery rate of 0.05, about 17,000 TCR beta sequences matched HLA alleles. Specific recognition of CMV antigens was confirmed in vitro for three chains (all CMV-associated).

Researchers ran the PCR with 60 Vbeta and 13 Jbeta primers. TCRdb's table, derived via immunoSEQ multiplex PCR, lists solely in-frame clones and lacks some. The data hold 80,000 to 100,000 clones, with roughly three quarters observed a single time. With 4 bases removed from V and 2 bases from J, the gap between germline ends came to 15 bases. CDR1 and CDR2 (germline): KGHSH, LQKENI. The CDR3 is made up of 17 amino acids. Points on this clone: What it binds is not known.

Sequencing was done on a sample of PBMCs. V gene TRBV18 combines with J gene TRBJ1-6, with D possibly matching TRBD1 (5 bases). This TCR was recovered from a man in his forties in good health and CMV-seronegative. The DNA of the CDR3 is TGTGCCAGCTCACTAGATTTGGACATCACCTATAATTCACCCCTCCACTTT. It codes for CASSLDLDITYNSPLHF.